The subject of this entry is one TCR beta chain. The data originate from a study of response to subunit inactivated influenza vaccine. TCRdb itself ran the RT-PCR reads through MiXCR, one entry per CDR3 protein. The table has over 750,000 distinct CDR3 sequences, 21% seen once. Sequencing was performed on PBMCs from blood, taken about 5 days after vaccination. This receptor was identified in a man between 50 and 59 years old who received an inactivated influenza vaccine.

The CDR3: CASSPQGWISYEQYF. In DNA form, the CDR3 reads TGTGCCAGCAGCCCACAAGGCTGGATCTCCTACGAGCAGTACTTC. The chain combines TRBV7-9 with TRBJ2-7; D unclear. Germline V gene sequence: CDR1 SEHNR, CDR2 FQNEAQ (reference sequence). The CDR3 has 15 residues. The V and J ends lost 5 bases and 0 bases respectively, with 14 bases between them.